Presented here are 12 T cell receptor beta chains from one specimen sequenced in a study of T cell repertoires in cytomegalovirus infection. TCRdb processed the reads anew with MiXCR; each CDR3 protein has one entry. This sample has some 200,000 distinct CDR3 sequences, with about 40% found just once. Their antigen targets remain unknown. The sequences come from CD8+ T cells from cultured PBMCs, collected from culture after CMV antigen stimulation. The receptors here all came from a human donor in good health (CMV status not recorded). Some clones in this sample may be carry-over from other donors' samples.

V is TRBV7-4 and J is TRBJ1-5; D is possibly TRBD1 (6 bases). Germline V CDR1 and CDR2: SGHVT, SQSDAQ. The CDR3 length is 14 residues. Trimming pared 8 bases from V and 6 bases from J, leaving 17 bases between. CDR3 in amino acids: CASGDRSAGQPQHF. As DNA, the CDR3 is TGTGCCAGCGGAGACAGGTCTGCTGGTCAGCCCCAGCATTTT. Together with reference TRBV7-4 and TRBJ1-5, the CDR3 gives the full variable domain: GAGVSQSPRYKVAKRGRDVALRCDSISGHVTLYWYRQTLGQGSEVLTYSQSDAQRDKSGRPSGRFSAERPERSVSTLKIQRTEQGDSAVYLCASGDRSAGQPQHFGDGTRLSIL.

The chain carries TRBV20-1 and TRBJ1-1; a possible D gene is TRBD1 (5 bases). CDR1 is DFQATT, CDR2 SNEGSKA, per germline (reference sequence). The CDR3 totals 15 residues. Between the trimmed V and J ends, which lost 0 bases and 6 bases, there was a span of 17 bases. CDR3 coding DNA: TGCAGTGCTAGAGATGCAACAGGCCTACCAGCTGAAGCTTTCTTT. As protein: CSARDATGLPAEAFF.

By proportion, this clonotype is medium-sized. The chain carries TRBV12-3 or TRBV12-4 and TRBJ1-3; no firm D call. V was clipped by 6 bases and J by 5 bases, with 5 bases between them. The CDR3 sequence is 11 residues long. The CDR3 sequence is CASSGRNTIYF. The CDR3 DNA is TGTGCCAGCAGCGGGCGAAACACCATATATTTT.

This rearrangement joins TRBV27 to TRBJ2-7, with D perhaps matching TRBD1 (5 bases). CDR1 is MNHEY, CDR2 SMNVEV, per germline (reference sequence). Trimming cost V 3 bases and J 2 bases, with 8 bases left between them. This CDR3 is 13 amino acids long. The CDR3 DNA reads TGTGCCAGCAGTTTTCAGGGTCCCTACGAGCAGTACTTC. This encodes CASSFQGPYEQYF.

The sample holds many counts of this clonotype. J is TRBJ2-7 and V is TRBV7-2; 9 bases match TRBD2. The CDR3 consists of 16 residues. The ends lost 1 base at V and 0 bases at J; junction bases unmatched: 4. Per germline, CDR1 SGHTA and CDR2 FQGNSA. This chain's CDR3 is CASSLELAGSSYEQYF. As DNA, the CDR3 is TGTGCCAGCAGCTTAGAACTAGCGGGCTCCTCCTACGAGCAGTACTTC.

The V and J genes are TRBV7-2 and TRBJ2-7; 7 bases map to TRBD1. Germline assignment: CDR1 SGHTA and CDR2 FQGNSA. The CDR3 has 13 residues. Unmatched junction bases numbered 7, after V lost 6 bases and J lost 5 bases. This chain's CDR3 is CASRNTGANEQYF. The DNA of the CDR3 is TGTGCCAGCAGAAACACAGGGGCCAACGAGCAGTACTTC.

The CDR3 reads CATSDGDFVKGQFF. DNA of the CDR3: TGTGCCACCAGTGATGGGGACTTCGTCAAGGGGCAGTTCTTC. This chain uses TRBV24-1 with TRBJ2-1; the D gene is possibly TRBD2 (6 bases). Per the germline V gene, CDR1 is KGHDR and CDR2 is SFDVKD. CDR3 length: 14 amino acids. Trimming shortened V by 3 bases and J by 12 bases, and 17 bases separated the two germline ends.

V gene TRBV7-9 combines with J gene TRBJ1-2, with unresolved D. V was pared by 1 base and J by 1 base, with 10 bases between. The CDR3 covers 15 residues. In germline, CDR1 is SEHNR, CDR2 FQNEAQ (reference sequence). CDR3 protein: CASSLDEIINYGYTF. For the CDR3, the DNA is TGTGCCAGCAGCTTAGATGAAATTATTAACTATGGCTACACCTTC.

This sequence joins TRBV4-1 and TRBJ2-7; D may be TRBD2 (7 bases). This CDR3 has 16 residues. The V and J ends lost 0 bases and 2 bases respectively, with 14 bases between them. In germline, CDR1 is MGHRA, CDR2 YSYEKL. CDR3 sequence (DNA): TGCGCCAGCAGCCAAGACTGGGGGGGCAACGCCTACGAGCAGTACTTC. Its translation is CASSQDWGGNAYEQYF.

The chain carries TRBV27 and TRBJ2-7; 9 bases fit TRBD1. CDR3 length: 12 residues. Germline loops: CDR1 MNHEY, CDR2 SMNVEV (reference sequence). J gave up 6 bases and V 5 bases, and 2 bases lay outside the gene matches. The CDR3 region is CASSTDRGEQYF. CDR3 coding DNA: TGTGCCAGCAGTACGGACAGGGGCGAGCAGTACTTC.

This clonotype turned up a few times. The V and J genes are TRBV7-8 and TRBJ2-3; D possibly corresponds to TRBD2 (7 bases). Germline V lookup: CDR1 SGHVS, CDR2 FQNEAQ. The CDR3 sequence is 16 residues long. With 5 bases removed from V and 2 bases from J, the gap between germline ends came to 17 bases. CDR3 residues: CASSPRVGGPTDTQYF. CDR3 coding DNA: TGTGCCAGCAGCCCCCGGGTCGGGGGGCCCACAGATACGCAGTATTTT.

The chain links TRBV6-8 to TRBJ2-7; D perhaps matches TRBD1 (6 bases). Trimming removed 4 bases at V and 0 bases at J, with 19 bases between. The CDR3 consists of 17 residues. CDR1 and CDR2 (germline): MNHGY, SAAAGT. Here the CDR3 reads CASSSPLQGEGSYEQYF. The CDR3 bases are TGTGCCAGCAGTTCGCCGTTACAGGGAGAGGGCTCCTACGAGCAGTACTTC.